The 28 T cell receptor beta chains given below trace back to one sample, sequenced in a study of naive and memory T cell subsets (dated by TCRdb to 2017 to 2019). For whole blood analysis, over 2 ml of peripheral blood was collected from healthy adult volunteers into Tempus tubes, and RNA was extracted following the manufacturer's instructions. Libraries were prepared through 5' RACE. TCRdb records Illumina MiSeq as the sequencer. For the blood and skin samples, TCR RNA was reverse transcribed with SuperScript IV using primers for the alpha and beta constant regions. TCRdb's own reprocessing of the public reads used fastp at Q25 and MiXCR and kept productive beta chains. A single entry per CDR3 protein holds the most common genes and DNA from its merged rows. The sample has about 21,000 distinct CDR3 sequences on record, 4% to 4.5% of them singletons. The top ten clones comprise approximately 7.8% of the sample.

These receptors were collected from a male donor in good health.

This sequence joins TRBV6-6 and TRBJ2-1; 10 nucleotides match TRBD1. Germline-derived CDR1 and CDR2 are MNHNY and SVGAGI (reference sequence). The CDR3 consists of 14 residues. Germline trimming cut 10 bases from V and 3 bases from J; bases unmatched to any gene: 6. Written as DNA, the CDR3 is TGTGCCACCAAGACAGGGGGCTACTACAATGAGCAGTTCTTC. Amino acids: CATKTGGYYNEQFF.

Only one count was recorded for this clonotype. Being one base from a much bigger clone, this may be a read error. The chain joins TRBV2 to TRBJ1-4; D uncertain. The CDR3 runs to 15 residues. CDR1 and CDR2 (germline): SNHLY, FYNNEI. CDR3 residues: CASDGPEETNKKLFF. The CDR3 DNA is TGTGCCAGCGATGGCCCAGAGGAGACTAATAAAAAACTGTTTTTT. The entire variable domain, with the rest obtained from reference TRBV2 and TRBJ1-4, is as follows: EPEVTQTPSHQVTQMGQEVILRCVPISNHLYFYWYRQILGQKVEFLVSFYNNEISEKSEIFDDQFSVERPDGSNFTLKIRSTKLEDSAMYFCASDGPEETNKKLFFGSGTQLSVL.

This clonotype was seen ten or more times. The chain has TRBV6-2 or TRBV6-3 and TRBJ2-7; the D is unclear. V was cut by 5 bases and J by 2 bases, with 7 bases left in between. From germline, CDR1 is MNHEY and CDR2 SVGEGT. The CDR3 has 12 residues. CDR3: CASSDLTYEQYF. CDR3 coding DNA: TGTGCCAGCAGTGACCTGACCTACGAGCAGTACTTC.

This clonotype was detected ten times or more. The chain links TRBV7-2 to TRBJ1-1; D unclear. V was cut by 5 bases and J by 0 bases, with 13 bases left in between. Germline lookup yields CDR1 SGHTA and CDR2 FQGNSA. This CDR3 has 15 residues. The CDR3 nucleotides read TGTGCCAGCAGCCCTAATAGTCTGGTGAACACTGAAGCTTTCTTT. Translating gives CASSPNSLVNTEAFF.

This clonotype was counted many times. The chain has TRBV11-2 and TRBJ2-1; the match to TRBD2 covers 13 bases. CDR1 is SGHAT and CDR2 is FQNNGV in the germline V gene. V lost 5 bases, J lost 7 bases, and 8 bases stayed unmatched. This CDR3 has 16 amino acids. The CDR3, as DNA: TGTGCCAGCAGCCCCCGACTAGCGGGAGGTGGGAATGAGCAGTTCTTC. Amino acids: CASSPRLAGGGNEQFF.

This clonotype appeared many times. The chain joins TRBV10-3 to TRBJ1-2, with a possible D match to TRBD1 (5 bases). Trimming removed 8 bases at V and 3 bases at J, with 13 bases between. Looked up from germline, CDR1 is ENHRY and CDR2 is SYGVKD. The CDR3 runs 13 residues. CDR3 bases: TGTGCCATCGGGACCGGGGGGGACTATGGCTACACCTTC. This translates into CAIGTGGDYGYTF.

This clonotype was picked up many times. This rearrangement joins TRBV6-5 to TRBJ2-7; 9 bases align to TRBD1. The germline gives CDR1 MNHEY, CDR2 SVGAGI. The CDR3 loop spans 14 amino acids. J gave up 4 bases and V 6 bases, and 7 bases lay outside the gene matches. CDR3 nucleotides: TGTGCCAGCAGCCCAGGACAGGGGATTTACGAGCAGTACTTC. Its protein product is CASSPGQGIYEQYF.

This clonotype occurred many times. The CDR3 spells CASSSGGWTDTQYF. CDR3 DNA: TGTGCCAGCAGCTCAGGGGGCTGGACAGATACGCAGTATTTT. V and J are TRBV7-2 and TRBJ2-3; 8 bases fit TRBD1. V shed 4 bases, J shed 3 bases, and the junction held 3 bases outside the gene matches. From germline, CDR1 is SGHTA and CDR2 FQGNSA. The CDR3 has 14 amino acids.

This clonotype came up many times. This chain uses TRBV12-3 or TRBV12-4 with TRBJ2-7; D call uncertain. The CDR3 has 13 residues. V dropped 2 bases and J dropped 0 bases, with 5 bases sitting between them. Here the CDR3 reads CASSLHSSYEQYF. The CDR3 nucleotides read TGTGCCAGCAGTTTACACAGCTCCTACGAGCAGTACTTC.

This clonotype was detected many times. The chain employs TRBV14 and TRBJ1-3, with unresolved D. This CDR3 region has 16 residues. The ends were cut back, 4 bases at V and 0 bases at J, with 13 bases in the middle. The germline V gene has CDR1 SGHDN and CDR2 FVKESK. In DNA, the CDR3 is TGTGCCAGCAGCCTTATAGACATGAGCTCTGGAAACACCATATATTTT. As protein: CASSLIDMSSGNTIYF.

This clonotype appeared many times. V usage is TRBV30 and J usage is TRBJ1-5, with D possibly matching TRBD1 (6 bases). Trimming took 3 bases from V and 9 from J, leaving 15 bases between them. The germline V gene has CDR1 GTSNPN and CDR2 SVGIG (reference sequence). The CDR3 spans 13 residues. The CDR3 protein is CAWRSQGGGPQHF. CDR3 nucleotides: TGTGCCTGGAGATCACAAGGGGGGGGGCCCCAGCATTTT.

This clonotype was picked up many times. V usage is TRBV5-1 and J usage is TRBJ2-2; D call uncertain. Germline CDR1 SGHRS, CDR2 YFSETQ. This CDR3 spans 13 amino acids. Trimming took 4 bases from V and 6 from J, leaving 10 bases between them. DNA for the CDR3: TGCGCCAGCAGCCCCTCGGACGCCGGGGAGCTGTTTTTT. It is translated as CASSPSDAGELFF.

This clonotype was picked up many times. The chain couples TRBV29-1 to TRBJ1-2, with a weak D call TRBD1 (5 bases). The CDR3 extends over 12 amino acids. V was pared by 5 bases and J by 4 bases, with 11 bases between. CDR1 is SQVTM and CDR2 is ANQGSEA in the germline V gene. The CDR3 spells CSVPDGAYGYTF. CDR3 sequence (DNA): TGCAGCGTTCCGGACGGGGCCTATGGCTACACCTTC.

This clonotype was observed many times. DNA of the CDR3: TGTGCCAGTAGTATGAGGGTCACTGAAGCTTTCTTT. Translating it yields CASSMRVTEAFF. This sequence joins TRBV19 and TRBJ1-1; D gene unclear. This CDR3 spans 12 amino acids. Germline assignment: CDR1 LNHDA and CDR2 SQIVND (reference sequence). V dropped 3 bases and J dropped 4 bases, with 6 bases sitting between them.

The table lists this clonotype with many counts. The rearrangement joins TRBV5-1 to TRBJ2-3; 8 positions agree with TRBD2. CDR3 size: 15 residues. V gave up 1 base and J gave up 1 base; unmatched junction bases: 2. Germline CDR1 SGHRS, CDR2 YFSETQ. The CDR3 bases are TGCGCCAGCAGCTTGCCGGGAGGGCGCACAGATACGCAGTATTTT. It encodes CASSLPGGRTDTQYF.

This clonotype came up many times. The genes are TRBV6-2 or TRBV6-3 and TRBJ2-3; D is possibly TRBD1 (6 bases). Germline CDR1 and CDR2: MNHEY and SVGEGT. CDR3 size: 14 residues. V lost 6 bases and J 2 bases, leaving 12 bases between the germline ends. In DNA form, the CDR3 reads TGTGCCAGCAGAGTGCAGGGGCCCACAGATACGCAGTATTTT. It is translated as CASRVQGPTDTQYF.

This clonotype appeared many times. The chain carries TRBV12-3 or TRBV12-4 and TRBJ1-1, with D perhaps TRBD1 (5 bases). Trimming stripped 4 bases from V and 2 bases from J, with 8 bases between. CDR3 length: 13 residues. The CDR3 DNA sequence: TGTGCCAGCAGTTGGGGGGAAAACACTGAAGCTTTCTTT. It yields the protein CASSWGENTEAFF.

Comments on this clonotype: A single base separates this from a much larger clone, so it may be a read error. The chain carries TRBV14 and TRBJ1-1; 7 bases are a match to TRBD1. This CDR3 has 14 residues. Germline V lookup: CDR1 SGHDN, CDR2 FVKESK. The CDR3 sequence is CTSSQETGSTEAFF. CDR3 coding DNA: TGTACCAGCAGCCAAGAGACAGGGTCCACTGAAGCTTTCTTT.

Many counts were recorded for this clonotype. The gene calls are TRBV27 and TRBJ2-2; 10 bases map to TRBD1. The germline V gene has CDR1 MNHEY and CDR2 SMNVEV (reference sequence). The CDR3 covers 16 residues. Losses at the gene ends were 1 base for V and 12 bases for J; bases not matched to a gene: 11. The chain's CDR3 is CASSLFGDRGPAKLFF. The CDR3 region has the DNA TGTGCCAGCAGTTTATTTGGGGACAGGGGTCCTGCAAAGCTGTTTTTT.

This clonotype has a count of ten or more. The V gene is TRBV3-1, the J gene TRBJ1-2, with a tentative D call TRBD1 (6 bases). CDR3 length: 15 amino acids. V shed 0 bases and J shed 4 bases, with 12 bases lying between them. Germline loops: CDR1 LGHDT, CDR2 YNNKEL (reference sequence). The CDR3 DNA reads TGTGCCAGCAGCCAAGACCTACAGGGAGGCTATGGCTACACCTTC. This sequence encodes CASSQDLQGGYGYTF. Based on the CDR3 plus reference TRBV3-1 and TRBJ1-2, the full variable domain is DTAVSQTPKYLVTQMGNDKSIKCEQNLGHDTMYWYKQDSKKFLKIMFSYNNKELIINETVPNRFSPKSPDKAHLNLHINSLELGDSAVYFCASSQDLQGGYGYTFGSGTRLTVV.

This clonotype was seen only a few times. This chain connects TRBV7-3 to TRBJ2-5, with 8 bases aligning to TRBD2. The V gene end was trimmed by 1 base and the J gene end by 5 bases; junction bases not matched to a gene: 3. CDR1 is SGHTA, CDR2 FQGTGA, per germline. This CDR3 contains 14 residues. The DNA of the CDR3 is TGTGCCAGCAGCTTAAGAGGCGGGAGGGAGACCCAGTACTTC. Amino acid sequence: CASSLRGGRETQYF.

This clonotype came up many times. DNA of the CDR3: TGTGCCAGCAGTATATCCGGGAGGCAGAATTACAATGAGCAGTTCTTC. Amino acids: CASSISGRQNYNEQFF. This chain uses TRBV28 with TRBJ2-1; 7 bases align to TRBD2. V dropped 5 bases and J dropped 4; count of bases not matched to a gene: 11. From germline, CDR1 is MDHEN and CDR2 SYDVKM. This CDR3 spans 16 amino acids.

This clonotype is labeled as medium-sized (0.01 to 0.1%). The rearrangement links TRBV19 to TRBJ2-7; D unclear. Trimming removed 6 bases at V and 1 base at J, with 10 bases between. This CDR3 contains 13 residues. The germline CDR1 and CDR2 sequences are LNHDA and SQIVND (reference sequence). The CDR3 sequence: CASSPSFSYEQYF. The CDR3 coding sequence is TGTGCCAGTAGCCCGTCTTTTTCCTACGAGCAGTACTTC.

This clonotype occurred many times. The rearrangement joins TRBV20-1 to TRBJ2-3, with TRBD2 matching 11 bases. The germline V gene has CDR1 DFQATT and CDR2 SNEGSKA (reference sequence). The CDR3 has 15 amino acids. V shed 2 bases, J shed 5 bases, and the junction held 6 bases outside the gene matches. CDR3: CSARPGTSGQDTQYF. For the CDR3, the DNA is TGCAGTGCTAGACCAGGGACTAGCGGCCAAGATACGCAGTATTTT.

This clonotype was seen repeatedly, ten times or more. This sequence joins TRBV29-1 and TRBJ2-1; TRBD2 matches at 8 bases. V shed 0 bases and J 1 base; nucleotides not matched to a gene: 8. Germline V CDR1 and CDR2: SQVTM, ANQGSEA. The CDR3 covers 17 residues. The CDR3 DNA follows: TGCAGCGTTGAAGACCCCCTACTAGCGGCTTCCTACAATGAGCAGTTCTTC. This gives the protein CSVEDPLLAASYNEQFF.

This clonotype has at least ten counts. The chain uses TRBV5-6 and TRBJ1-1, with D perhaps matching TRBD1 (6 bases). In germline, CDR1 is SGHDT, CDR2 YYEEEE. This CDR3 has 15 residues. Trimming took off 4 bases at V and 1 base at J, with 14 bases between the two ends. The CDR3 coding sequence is TGTGCCAGCAGCCCAGGGGTACAGGGGAACACTGAAGCTTTCTTT. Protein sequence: CASSPGVQGNTEAFF.

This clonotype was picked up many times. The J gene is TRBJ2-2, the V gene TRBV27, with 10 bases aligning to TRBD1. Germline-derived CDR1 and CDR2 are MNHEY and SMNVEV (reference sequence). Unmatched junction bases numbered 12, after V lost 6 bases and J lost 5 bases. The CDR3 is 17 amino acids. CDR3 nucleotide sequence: TGTGCCAGCAGACCGCGGACAGGGGGATTTCAGACCGGGGAGCTGTTTTTT. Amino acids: CASRPRTGGFQTGELFF.

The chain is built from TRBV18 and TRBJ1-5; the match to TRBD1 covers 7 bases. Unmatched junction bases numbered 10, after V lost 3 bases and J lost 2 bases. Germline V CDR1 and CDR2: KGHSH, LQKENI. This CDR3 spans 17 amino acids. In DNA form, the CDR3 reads TGTGCCAGCTCACCGATACAGGGGCGCCAGGGCAATCAGCCCCAGCATTTT. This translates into CASSPIQGRQGNQPQHF. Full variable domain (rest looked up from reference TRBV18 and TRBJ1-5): NAGVMQNPRHLVRRRGQEARLRCSPMKGHSHVYWYRQLPEEGLKFMVYLQKENIIDESGMPKERFSAEFPKEGPSILRIQQVVRGDSAAYFCASSPIQGRQGNQPQHFGDGTRLSIL.